The T cell receptor (beta chain) described here comes from a study of beta chain features in type 1 diabetes. As every portion of the isolated RNA was reverse transcribed, the sequencing read expressed TCRB transcripts. Sequenced by immunoSEQ multiplex PCR; TCRdb stores in-frame clones only, minus some. Here the sample spans roughly 120,000 clones, approximately 37% being singletons. CDR1 and CDR2 from the germline V gene are SNHLY and FYNNEI. The CDR3 spans 20 residues. With 6 bases clipped from V and 1 base from J, the junction kept 14 bases outside the gene matches. A CD45RO/CCR7/CD25/CD127/CD95/CD27 panel sorted naive, central memory, regulatory and stem cell-like memory CD4+ cells.

The J gene is TRBJ2-3, the V gene TRBV2; the match to TRBD2 covers 15 bases. This receptor was taken from a woman aged 18-29 years in good health. Sequencing input: stem cell memory CD4+ T cells from blood. The CDR3 bases are TGTGCCAGCAGCCTCCCCGGACTAGCGGGAGGGGGATTTGGCACAGATACGCAGTATTTT. Encoded protein: CASSLPGLAGGGFGTDTQYF.